What follows are 11 T cell receptor beta chains derived from one specimen sequenced in a study of metastatic and nonmetastatic thyroid tumors. Each patient went into thyroid surgery without having received any treatment. TCRdb re-called the PCR reads with MiXCR. The data contain about 22,000 clones, 30% to 40% of them seen just once; the ten biggest clones take up 20% to 25%. Sequencing was done on a sample of blood. The receptors were gathered from a male donor with papillary thyroid cancer or a benign thyroid nodule (not recorded which). Some clones in this sample may be carry-over from other donors' samples.

This clone is medium-sized (0.01 to 0.1%) in the sample. This chain uses TRBV7-2 with TRBJ2-5; the D call may be TRBD1 or TRBD2 (6 bases each). The CDR3 extends over 14 amino acids. The ends were cut back, 0 bases at V and 5 bases at J, with 10 bases in the middle. The germline V gene encodes CDR1 SGHTA and CDR2 FQGNSA. The chain's CDR3 is CASSLAGAGETQYF. DNA of the CDR3: TGTGCCAGCAGCTTAGCGGGGGCGGGGGAGACCCAGTACTTC.

V is TRBV12-5 and J is TRBJ1-1; no clear D. V was cut by 6 bases and J by 8 bases, with 7 bases left in between. The CDR3 length is 10 residues. Germline V CDR1 and CDR2: LGHNT, FRNRAP. CDR3 loop: CASGDSEAFF. The CDR3 region has the DNA TGTGCTAGTGGCGATTCCGAAGCTTTCTTT.

This clone was seen many times. Written as DNA, the CDR3 is TGTGCCAGCTCACCAGGACAGGGGGCACCCTACGAGCAGTACTTC. Translated, it gives CASSPGQGAPYEQYF. The chain couples TRBV18 to TRBJ2-7; 11 nucleotides line up with TRBD1. Germline values: CDR1 KGHSH, CDR2 LQKENI. The V and J ends lost 2 bases and 2 bases, in that order; junction bases with no gene match: 2. The length of the CDR3 is 15 residues.

The genes are TRBV6-5 and TRBJ2-1; 8 bases match TRBD2. Germline assignment: CDR1 MNHEY and CDR2 SVGAGI. The CDR3 spans 16 residues. Unmatched junction bases numbered 5, after V lost 2 bases and J lost 2 bases. CDR3 sequence (DNA): TGTGCCAGCAGTTACCGTAGCGGGGCGGCCTACAATGAGCAGTTCTTC. Translation: CASSYRSGAAYNEQFF.

The table lists this clone with many counts. This chain connects TRBV2 to TRBJ2-3; D remains ambiguous. The length of the CDR3 is 12 residues. Per germline, CDR1 SNHLY and CDR2 FYNNEI. Trimming removed 7 bases at V and 3 bases at J, with 8 bases between. The CDR3 loop is CASMANTDTQYF. The CDR3 nucleotides are TGTGCCAGCATGGCCAATACAGATACGCAGTATTTT.

The chain carries TRBV18 and TRBJ1-1; D is unclear. The V end lost 8 bases, the J end lost 3 bases, and 10 bases lay between the germline ends. The CDR3 covers 12 residues. Germline CDR1 KGHSH, CDR2 LQKENI. CDR3 DNA: TGTGCCAGCGCACATGGGGACACTGAAGCTTTCTTT. Translated: CASAHGDTEAFF.

There are many counts of this clone. This clone may be a read error of a much larger clone one base away. Additional DNA sequences in this sample encode the identical CDR3. The chain carries TRBV3-1 and TRBJ1-1; D is perhaps TRBD1 (6 bases). The V gene's germline CDR1 is LGHDT and CDR2 YNNKEL (reference sequence). This CDR3 comprises 13 residues. Here the CDR3 DNA reads TGCGCCAGCAGCCAAGAGGGGGGAGGCCGAGCTTTCTTT. Translated, it gives CASSQEGGGRAFF.

This clone counts as medium-sized. The genes are TRBV28 and TRBJ2-7; TRBD1 aligns across 8 bases. After removal of 7 bases from V and 2 bases from J, the junction contained 7 bases not matched to a gene. Per germline, CDR1 MDHEN and CDR2 SYDVKM. The CDR3 loop spans 14 amino acids. The CDR3 region has the DNA TGTGCCAGCAATCCGGGACAGGCCACCTACGAGCAGTACTTC. It specifies CASNPGQATYEQYF. Variable domain in full (rest from reference TRBV28 and TRBJ2-7): DVKVTQSSRYLVKRTGEKVFLECVQDMDHENMFWYRQDPGLGLRLIYFSYDVKMKEKGDIPEGYSVSREKKERFSLILESASTNQTSMYLCASNPGQATYEQYFGPGTRLTVT.

This clone was seen repeatedly, ten times or more. The J gene is TRBJ2-7, the V gene TRBV15; D is possibly TRBD1 or TRBD2 (5 bases each). This CDR3 contains 14 residues. The V end was cut by 3 bases, the J end by 1 base, with 10 bases between. In germline, CDR1 is LNHNV, CDR2 YYDKDF (reference sequence). This chain's CDR3 is CATSRGDLSYEQYF. CDR3 sequence (DNA): TGTGCCACCAGCAGGGGGGATCTATCCTACGAGCAGTACTTC. The full variable domain, its missing parts supplied by reference TRBV15 and TRBJ2-7, is DAMVIQNPRYQVTQFGKPVTLSCSQTLNHNVMYWYQQKSSQAPKLLFHYYDKDFNNEADTPDNFQSRRPNTSFCFLDIRSPGLGDTAMYLCATSRGDLSYEQYFGPGTRLTVT.

The genes are TRBV28 and TRBJ2-2, with a weak D call TRBD2 (6 bases). Trimming stripped 6 bases from V and 10 bases from J, with 18 bases between. The CDR3 is 14 residues long. Per the germline V gene, CDR1 is MDHEN and CDR2 is SYDVKM. In DNA, the CDR3 is TGTGCCAGCAGCTATCCGGGGGTGCCGGAGGAGCTGTTTTTT. Its translation: CASSYPGVPEELFF.

V is TRBV7-8 and J is TRBJ2-7; 9 bases match TRBD1. CDR3 size: 15 residues. The germline CDR1 and CDR2 sequences are SGHVS and FQNEAQ. The ends lost 5 bases at V and 1 base at J; junction bases unmatched: 6. CDR3 in DNA: TGTGCCAGCAGCGAACGGGACAGGGAATCCTACGAGCAGTACTTC. As protein: CASSERDRESYEQYF.